These 7 T cell receptor beta chains share one sample of origin, sequenced in a study of identical twins. TCRdb re-analysed the 5' RACE reads in MiXCR, keeping a single row per CDR3 protein. This repertoire shows about 520,000 distinct CDR3 sequences, around 20% found once; its top ten account for around 1%. This same sample was also part of a study on T cells expressing NK-cell markers.

Sequencing was carried out using CD4+ T cells sorted from blood. These receptors all come from a woman under 30 in good health.

V is TRBV27 and J is TRBJ2-6; no reliable D call. The length of the CDR3 is 18 residues. V was pared by 2 bases and J by 5 bases, with 19 bases between. Germline CDR1 MNHEY, CDR2 SMNVEV (reference sequence). The CDR3 sequence is CASSLKFRQPDRANVLTF. The CDR3 DNA reads TGTGCCAGCAGTTTAAAGTTCCGGCAGCCCGATCGGGCCAACGTCCTGACTTTC.

Only one count was recorded for this clonotype. The chain couples TRBV6-2 or TRBV6-3 to TRBJ2-5, with 14 positions matching TRBD2. V lost 6 bases, J lost 2 bases, and 5 bases stayed unmatched. Germline loops: CDR1 MNHEY, CDR2 SVGEGT. CDR3 length: 16 amino acids. CDR3: CASRTGLAGEQETQYF. As DNA, the CDR3 is TGTGCCAGCAGAACGGGACTAGCGGGGGAACAAGAGACCCAGTACTTC.

This clonotype showed up just a few times. The chain uses TRBV7-9 and TRBJ2-7; possible D gene TRBD1, 6 bases. The V and J ends lost 4 bases and 2 bases respectively, with 12 bases between them. CDR1 and CDR2 from the germline V gene are SEHNR and FQNEAQ (reference sequence). This CDR3 has 14 residues. The CDR3 spells CASSWNNRAYEQYF. The CDR3 DNA is TGTGCCAGCAGCTGGAATAACAGGGCCTACGAGCAGTACTTC.

The rearrangement uses TRBV20-1 and TRBJ2-5; TRBD2 is a possible D gene (6 bases). The CDR3 has 13 amino acids. The germline CDR1 and CDR2 sequences are DFQATT and SNEGSKA (reference sequence). V shed 6 bases and J shed 1 base, with 12 bases lying between them. DNA for the CDR3: TGCAGTGCGGGAAAGCGGGTCCAAGAGACCCAGTACTTC. This translates into CSAGKRVQETQYF.

J is TRBJ1-1 and V is TRBV20-1; D might be TRBD1 (6 bases). The CDR3 has 14 amino acids. CDR1 and CDR2 (germline): DFQATT, SNEGSKA (reference sequence). The V gene lost 6 bases and the J gene lost 4 bases, with 18 bases spanning the gap. The CDR3 DNA sequence: TGCAGTGCAAGCCGCGGGACACGCAGCACTGAAGCTTTCTTT. It is translated as CSASRGTRSTEAFF.

This clonotype was detected a few times. The chain is built from TRBV20-1 and TRBJ1-5; D unclear. The CDR3 has 11 residues. Germline V CDR1 and CDR2: DFQATT, SNEGSKA (reference sequence). CDR3 loop: CRTQNNQPQHF. CDR3 nucleotide sequence: TGCAGAACACAGAACAATCAGCCCCAGCATTTT.

This chain uses TRBV5-8 with TRBJ1-2, with D hard to call. The CDR3 extends over 13 amino acids. Per the germline V gene, CDR1 is SGHTS and CDR2 is YDEGEE. The V end lost 9 bases, the J end lost 4 bases, and 16 bases lay between the germline ends. The DNA of the CDR3 is TGTGCCATGGGCCCTGGGCTCCTCTATGGCTACACCTTC. Translating it yields CAMGPGLLYGYTF.